This TCR beta chain was recovered during a study of blood T cell repertoires in COVID-19. The table came from immunoSEQ multiplex PCR; TCRdb's copy has only in-frame clones and leaves some out. The table includes hundreds of thousands of clones, 88% detected once. CDR1 LNHDA and CDR2 SQIVND come from the germline V gene (reference sequence). The V end was cut by 6 bases, the J end by 1 base, with 18 bases between. The CDR3 loop spans 16 amino acids. Sequenced input: peripheral blood. The clonotype was recovered from a man in his forties with acute or convalescent COVID-19. The chain recombines TRBV19 with TRBJ1-1; D may be TRBD1 (5 bases). CDR3 DNA: TGTGCCAGTAGGGAGCCTGCGGGGCCAGCGAACACTGAAGCTTTCTTT. Its translation is CASREPAGPANTEAFF.